This TCR beta chain was sequenced during a study of low-dose radiotherapy and immunotherapy resistance in tumors. Whole-study context: Study patients were administered oral aspirin at 300 mg daily for four cycles from cycle 1 day 1.

The V end lost 4 bases, the J end lost 4 bases, and 9 bases lay between the germline ends. The CDR3 sequence is 12 residues long. Germline assignment: CDR1 SGHRS and CDR2 YFSETQ. Administered to the donors were nivolumab, ipilimumab, aspirin, low-dose cyclophosphamide and low-dose radiotherapy. Gene-specific TRAV and TRBV primers were used for first-strand cDNA, covering alpha and beta chains. TCR amplification involved 20 to 25 PCR cycles with a constant-region primer and V-primer adapter. TCRdb re-called the reads with MiXCR, one entry per CDR3 protein. The table shows about 7,300 distinct CDR3 sequences, with approximately 82% occurring only once.

V usage is TRBV5-1 and J usage is TRBJ2-7, with D perhaps TRBD1 or TRBD2 (5 bases each). The source of this sequence is a human donor with advanced metastatic prostate, ovarian, gallbladder or colorectal cancer (not recorded which). This table probably holds off-target reads from a library built for another chain. The chain's CDR3 is CASSGDVYEQYF. The CDR3 nucleotides are TGCGCCAGCAGCGGGGACGTATACGAGCAGTACTTC.